This T cell receptor (beta chain) was observed in a study of T cell clones after liver transplantation. Turning to the study itself: Three of eight recipients were HCV-positive; others had non-autoimmune, non-viral indications.

This CDR3 is 13 amino acids long. Germline CDR1 reads SQVTM; CDR2 reads ANQGSEA. Trimming took off 8 bases at V and 1 base at J, with 12 bases between the two ends. This clone has a handful of counts. Assay: immunoSEQ multiplex PCR; the TCRdb copy retains only in-frame clones and omits some. Of around 110,000 clones listed, less than 95% were seen once; the top ten hold roughly 0.83%. The sample here was CD4+ T cells from blood, taken 12 months after liver transplant. The receptor's source is a human patient who received a liver transplant. Some T cells could come from the graft donor. V is TRBV29-1 and J is TRBJ2-1; D unclear. The CDR3 loop reads CSTMGYSYNEQFF. Written as DNA, the CDR3 is TGCAGCACTATGGGCTATTCCTACAATGAGCAGTTCTTC.